This passage covers 24 T cell receptor beta chains from one sample sequenced in a study of blood T cell repertoires in COVID-19 (dated by TCRdb to about 2020). Library generation was performed with the immunoSEQ multiplex PCR assay. Imported from immuneACCESS, the table was reduced by TCRdb to in-frame sequences with V and J called. These copies leave out some clones; in studies compared against another copy, an unresolved V gene accounts for under half, and the cause of the remainder is not known. The sample table lists about 44,000 clones, about 80% of them with a count of one. Of the sample, less than 50% falls within the top ten clones. Input material: peripheral blood. All receptors derive from a human donor in a cohort sampled during active COVID-19.

The chain carries TRBV5-4 and TRBJ1-4; 8 bases are a match to TRBD1. Trimming at V came to 7 bases and at J to 2 bases, leaving 7 bases not matched to a gene. This CDR3 spans 15 amino acids. Germline V gives CDR1 SGHNT, CDR2 YYREEE (reference sequence). The CDR3 region is CASGLTGGTNEKLFF. CDR3 nucleotide sequence: TGTGCCAGCGGGCTTACAGGGGGGACTAATGAAAAACTGTTTTTT.

The V and J genes are TRBV7-8 and TRBJ2-3, with a weak D call TRBD2 (5 bases). CDR3 length: 14 residues. Germline V lookup: CDR1 SGHVS, CDR2 FQNEAQ. The CDR3 coding sequence is TGTGCGACCGGAGCCACGACTAACACAGATACGCAGTATTTT. It translates to CATGATTNTDTQYF.

This chain connects TRBV3-1 (or the pseudogene TRBV3-2) to TRBJ1-3, with TRBD1 matching 7 bases. The germline gives CDR1 LGHDT, CDR2 YNNKEL (reference sequence). J lost 0 bases, V lost 1 base, and 3 bases had no gene match. The CDR3 sequence is 16 residues long. CDR3 in DNA: TGTGCCAGCAGCCAAGGGGCAGGGGGCTCTGGAAACACCATATATTTT. It yields the protein CASSQGAGGSGNTIYF.

CDR3 protein: CASSEVGQGEAFF. For the CDR3, the DNA is TGTGCCAGCAGTGAAGTTGGACAGGGTGAAGCTTTCTTT. The V call is TRBV6-1, the J call TRBJ1-1; TRBD1 aligns across 8 bases. The CDR3 is 13 amino acids. J lost 7 bases, V lost 1 base, and 2 bases had no gene match. Germline values: CDR1 MNHNS, CDR2 SASEGT.

The chain has TRBV10-3 and TRBJ2-3; 9 bases are a match to TRBD1. The CDR3 runs 17 residues. V was pared by 6 bases and J by 1 base, with 11 bases of the junction left unmatched. CDR1 and CDR2 (germline): ENHRY, SYGVKD. The CDR3 DNA follows: TGTGCCATCAGAGAAACCCAAAGGACAGGGGGCACAGATACGCAGTATTTT. This gives the protein CAIRETQRTGGTDTQYF.

This clone was detected a few times. The chain carries TRBV5-1 and TRBJ2-7; the match to TRBD1 covers 11 bases. The CDR3 runs to 15 residues. The germline V gene has CDR1 SGHRS and CDR2 YFSETQ. With 3 bases clipped from V and 2 bases from J, the junction kept 4 bases outside the gene matches. The DNA for the CDR3 is TGCGCCAGCAGCTGGGGACAGGGGGTAACCTACGAGCAGTACTTC. This gives the protein CASSWGQGVTYEQYF.

This rearrangement joins TRBV29-1 to TRBJ1-2; D remains ambiguous. The CDR3 is made up of 11 amino acids. Germline-derived CDR1 and CDR2 are SQVTM and ANQGSEA. Trimming removed 7 bases at V and 8 bases at J, with 14 bases between. The CDR3 region has the DNA TGCAGCGCTACCGGTGTTCGGGGCTACACCTTC. As protein: CSATGVRGYTF.

The rearrangement uses TRBV4-1 and TRBJ2-2; TRBD1 matches 7 bases. Germline V gene sequence: CDR1 MGHRA, CDR2 YSYEKL. This CDR3 region has 15 residues. The J segment lost 4 bases and the V segment lost 4 bases, leaving 6 bases of the junction unmatched. DNA for the CDR3: TGCGCCAGCAGCCCCGGACAGGCCGGCACCGGGGAGCTGTTTTTT. Encoded protein: CASSPGQAGTGELFF.

The chain couples TRBV7-9 to TRBJ2-1, with unresolved D. The ends were cut back, 2 bases at V and 8 bases at J, with 7 bases in the middle. The germline CDR1 and CDR2 sequences are SEHNR and FQNEAQ (reference sequence). The CDR3 has 12 amino acids. CDR3 protein: CASSLLADEQFF. In DNA form, the CDR3 reads TGTGCCAGCAGCTTATTAGCAGATGAGCAGTTCTTC.

This sequence joins TRBV3-1 (or the pseudogene TRBV3-2) and TRBJ2-1, with 8 bases identical to TRBD2. V dropped 0 bases and J dropped 4; count of bases not matched to a gene: 5. This CDR3 is 16 amino acids long. Germline values: CDR1 LGHDT, CDR2 YNNKEL (reference sequence). The chain's CDR3 is CASSQDLIAGYNEQFF. CDR3 in DNA: TGTGCCAGCAGCCAAGATCTAATAGCGGGGTACAATGAGCAGTTCTTC.

The chain links TRBV18 to TRBJ1-1, with TRBD1 matching 8 bases. J lost 7 bases, V lost 0 bases, and 7 bases had no gene match. Germline V CDR1 and CDR2: KGHSH, LQKENI. CDR3 length: 15 amino acids. The CDR3 DNA reads TGTGCCAGCTCACCACCGAGCCAGGGGGCCGGTGAAGCTTTCTTT. Its translation is CASSPPSQGAGEAFF.

There are a few counts of this clone. CDR3 amino acids: CASRTGGPNTGELFF. The CDR3 nucleotides are TGTGCCAGTAGGACGGGGGGGCCCAACACCGGGGAGCTGTTTTTT. The genes are TRBV19 and TRBJ2-2, with 8 positions matching TRBD2. V lost 6 bases and J lost 2; bases outside the gene matches: 5. The CDR3 loop spans 15 amino acids. Per germline, CDR1 LNHDA and CDR2 SQIVND (reference sequence).

The chain employs TRBV28 and TRBJ1-1; D is unclear. This CDR3 has 14 residues. CDR1 MDHEN and CDR2 SYDVKM come from the germline V gene. Trimming stripped 2 bases from V and 6 bases from J, with 13 bases between. The CDR3, as DNA: TGTGCCAGCAGTTTAACCAGGCCTCTCGCTGAAGCTTTCTTT. The encoded protein is CASSLTRPLAEAFF.

The gene calls are TRBV2 and TRBJ2-7; 9 nucleotides align to TRBD1. The CDR3 has 16 residues. CDR1 SNHLY and CDR2 FYNNEI come from the germline V gene. J was trimmed by 2 bases and V by 7 bases; bases with no gene match: 12. CDR3 nucleotides: TGTGCCAGCATCCTCCCGGGACAGGGAGTCCCCTACGAGCAGTACTTC. It codes for CASILPGQGVPYEQYF.

This clone was detected once. V and J are TRBV7-2 and TRBJ2-7; 11 bases line up with TRBD2. The CDR3 is 19 residues long. Germline V lookup: CDR1 SGHTA, CDR2 FQGNSA. J gave up 3 bases and V 5 bases, and 18 bases lay outside the gene matches. The CDR3 protein is CASSKAGTSGRPELYEQYF. CDR3 nucleotides: TGTGCCAGCAGCAAAGCCGGGACTAGCGGCCGCCCGGAACTCTACGAGCAGTACTTC.

This clone was observed a single time. The chain carries TRBV27 and TRBJ1-1; perhaps TRBD1 as D (5 bases). Germline values: CDR1 MNHEY, CDR2 SMNVEV (reference sequence). V was shortened by 2 bases and J by 8 bases, with 9 bases between the two germline ends. The CDR3 runs 12 residues. CDR3 residues: CASSLIQGEAFF. The CDR3 bases are TGTGCCAGCAGTTTAATCCAGGGAGAAGCTTTCTTT.

V is TRBV13 and J is TRBJ2-1; no clear D gene. The CDR3 has 12 residues. Trimming stripped 3 bases from V and 6 bases from J, with 6 bases between. Germline CDR1 is PRHDT and CDR2 is FYEKMQ (reference sequence). In nucleotides, the CDR3 is TGTGCCAGCAGCTTTACCGGCAATGAGCAGTTCTTC. Translation: CASSFTGNEQFF.

The rearrangement uses TRBV6-6 and TRBJ2-1; D is perhaps TRBD1 (8 bases). The germline V and J ends were trimmed by 6 bases and 6 bases, with 15 bases remaining between them. Germline CDR1 reads MNHNY; CDR2 reads SVGAGI (reference sequence). This CDR3 comprises 14 residues. This CDR3 is CASRSDREGNEQFF. The DNA of the CDR3 is TGTGCCAGCAGGTCGGACAGGGAGGGCAATGAGCAGTTCTTC.

The chain links TRBV24-1 to TRBJ2-3, with D perhaps TRBD2 (7 bases). In germline, CDR1 is KGHDR, CDR2 SFDVKD. The ends were cut back, 3 bases at V and 4 bases at J, with 13 bases in the middle. This CDR3 has 15 amino acids. The CDR3 is CATSDPRGAADTQYF. CDR3 nucleotides: TGTGCCACCAGTGATCCACGGGGGGCGGCAGATACGCAGTATTTT.

V and J are TRBV4-1 and TRBJ1-6; 9 bases align to TRBD1. The CDR3 totals 14 residues. The germline gives CDR1 MGHRA, CDR2 YSYEKL. The junction had 5 bases not matched to a gene; V was cut back by 4 bases and J by 10 bases. The CDR3 DNA is TGCGCCAGCAGCCTGACAGGGGGATACTCACCCCTCCACTTT. Amino acids: CASSLTGGYSPLHF.

The chain employs TRBV3-1 (or the pseudogene TRBV3-2) and TRBJ2-3, with D hard to call. V was trimmed by 2 bases and J by 0 bases, leaving 9 bases between them. Per the germline V gene, CDR1 is LGHDT and CDR2 is YNNKEL (reference sequence). This CDR3 region has 15 residues. CDR3 in amino acids: CASSQSGDSTDTQYF. For the CDR3, the DNA is TGTGCCAGCAGCCAAAGTGGAGATAGCACAGATACGCAGTATTTT.

This clone appeared once. V usage is TRBV5-1 and J usage is TRBJ1-2, with 7 positions matching TRBD1. CDR1 is SGHRS and CDR2 is YFSETQ in the germline V gene. The trim removed 3 bases at V and 6 bases at J, leaving 8 bases unmatched. The CDR3 loop spans 14 amino acids. The CDR3: CASSSGQVADGYTF. The DNA for the CDR3 is TGCGCCAGCAGCTCAGGACAGGTCGCAGATGGCTACACCTTC.

V is TRBV28 and J is TRBJ1-5, with unresolved D. Germline lookup yields CDR1 MDHEN and CDR2 SYDVKM. Deletions cut 3 bases from V and 7 bases from J, with 7 bases between. CDR3 length equals 12 residues. CDR3 protein: CASSLRAQPQHF. The CDR3 DNA sequence: TGTGCCAGCAGTTTGAGGGCACAGCCCCAGCATTTT.

The chain has TRBV4-3 and TRBJ2-7; a weak D match, TRBD1 (5 bases). The CDR3 length is 14 residues. Trimming took 0 bases from V and 3 from J, leaving 9 bases between them. Looked up from germline, CDR1 is LGHNA and CDR2 is YSLEER. The CDR3 spells CASSQDGQGYEQYF. The CDR3, as DNA: TGCGCCAGCAGCCAAGATGGGCAGGGCTACGAGCAGTACTTC.